The subject of this entry is one TCR beta chain. Some clones are missing from TCRdb's copy, which holds only in-frame ones; the method was immunoSEQ multiplex PCR. Here the sample spans about 220,000 clones, 88% being singletons. These data are taken from a study of blood T cell repertoires in COVID-19. Study at large: T cells, B-cell-depleted T cells, or PBMCs supplied cDNA or gDNA.

V lost 3 bases, J lost 5 bases, and 22 bases lay in between. This CDR3 spans 17 amino acids. Germline CDR1 reads MGHRA; CDR2 reads YSYEKL. The sequenced material came from PBMCs or T cells enriched from blood (not recorded which). The clonotype originates from a young woman who had recovered from COVID-19. The V and J genes are TRBV4-1 and TRBJ1-1, with D tentatively TRBD1 (6 bases). The CDR3 loop is CASSQKRMTGAETEAFF. The CDR3 DNA follows: TGCGCCAGCAGCCAGAAGAGGATGACAGGAGCTGAGACTGAAGCTTTCTTT.